This entry features one T cell receptor beta chain sequence. The antigen is not known. The sample comes from a study of CD8 T cells in ankylosing spondylitis. The study's findings and limits: Earlier reports found some motif variants in synovial fluid and blood in reactive arthritis. Disease-linked clones bore a CD8+ phenotype and were relatively rare in peripheral blood. Seemingly characteristic of ankylosing spondylitis blood was a TCR beta motif consisting of several highly homologous variants.

TCR beta libraries were made by quantitative 5'-RACE with molecular barcodes. TCRdb recomputed calls from the 5' RACE reads with MiXCR, one row per CDR3 protein. Here the sample spans about 800,000 distinct CDR3 sequences, approximately 10% being singletons. The V segment lost 4 bases and the J segment 4 bases; nucleotides outside the gene matches: 11. This CDR3 region has 16 residues. Germline lookup yields CDR1 MDHEN and CDR2 SYDVKM. The origin of this receptor is a male donor with ankylosing spondylitis. Sequencing was performed on blood, either unsorted or a sorted T cell fraction (not recorded which). The rearrangement joins TRBV28 to TRBJ2-7, with 9 bases lining up with TRBD2. The CDR3 is CASSSPEVAGVYEQYF. DNA of the CDR3: TGTGCCAGCAGTTCACCCGAGGTAGCGGGAGTATACGAGCAGTACTTC.